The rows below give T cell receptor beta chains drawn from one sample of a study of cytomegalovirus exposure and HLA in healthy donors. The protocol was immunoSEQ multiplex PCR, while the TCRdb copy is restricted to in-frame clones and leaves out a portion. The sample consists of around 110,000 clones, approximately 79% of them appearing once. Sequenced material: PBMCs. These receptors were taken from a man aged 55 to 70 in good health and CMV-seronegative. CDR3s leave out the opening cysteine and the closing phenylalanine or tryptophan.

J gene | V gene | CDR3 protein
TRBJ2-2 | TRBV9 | ASSLSGTPVAELF
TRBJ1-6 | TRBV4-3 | ASSLQGPNSPLH
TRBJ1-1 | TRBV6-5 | ASKRQGWDTEAF
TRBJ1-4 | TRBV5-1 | ASSVTTGRTNEKLF
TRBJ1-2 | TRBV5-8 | ASRPTGPYGYT
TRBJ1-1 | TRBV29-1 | SVEKGLTNTEAF
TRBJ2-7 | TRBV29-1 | SVVWRGDSYEQY
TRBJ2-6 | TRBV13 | ASSSDRQRANVLT
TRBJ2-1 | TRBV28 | ASRRTGIDEQF
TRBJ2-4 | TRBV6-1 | ASSGEKVTAKNIQY
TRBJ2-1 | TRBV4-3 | ASSQGRGSRNEQF
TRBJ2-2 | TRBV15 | ATSSARRENTGELF
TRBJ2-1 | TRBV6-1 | ASSDLTGESKVYGYNEQF
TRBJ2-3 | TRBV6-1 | ASSEAPLVLTDTQY
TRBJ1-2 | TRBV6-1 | ASSEASRELYGYT
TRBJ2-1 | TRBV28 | ASSTEIRGQF
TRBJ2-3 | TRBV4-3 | ASSQDPRPRDTQY
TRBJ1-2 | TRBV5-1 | ASSPDRINGYT
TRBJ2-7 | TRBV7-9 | ASSPGRGRSSYEQY
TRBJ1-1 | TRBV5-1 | ASSRGQGQNTEAF
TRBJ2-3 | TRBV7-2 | ASRTSGGPMDTQY
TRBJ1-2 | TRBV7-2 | ASSLGHAGARTGT
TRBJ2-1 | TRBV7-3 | ASSSLAGGSNEQF
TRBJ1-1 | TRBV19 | ASRDRGGTEAF
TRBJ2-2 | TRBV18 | ASSPLATGELF
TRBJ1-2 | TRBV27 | ASSSLGPGGYT
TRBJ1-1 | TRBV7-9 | ASNFVRGAQTNTEAF
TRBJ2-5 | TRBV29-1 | SANRGMETQY
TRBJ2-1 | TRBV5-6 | ASSQPGPQGEQF
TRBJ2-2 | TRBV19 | ASSMSVNTGELF
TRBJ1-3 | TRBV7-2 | ASSLAHVGGSGNTIY
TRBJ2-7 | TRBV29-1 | SAQPDRFYEQY
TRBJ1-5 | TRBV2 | ASRPGYNQPQH
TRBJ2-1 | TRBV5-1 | ASSQGVAGGSSYNEQF
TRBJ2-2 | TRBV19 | ASPGPSGGELF
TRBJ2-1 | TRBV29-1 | SVGTSGGYNEQF
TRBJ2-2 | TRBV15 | ATNQGLGSPGELF
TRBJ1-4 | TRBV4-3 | ASSQIDSATNEKLF
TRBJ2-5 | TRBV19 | ASSNTGGRETQY
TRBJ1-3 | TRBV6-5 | ASSYDSSGNTIY
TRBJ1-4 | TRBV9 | ASSETGAGEKLF
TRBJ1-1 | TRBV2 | ASSRQGRDTEAF
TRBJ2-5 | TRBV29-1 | SVTGQGQQETQY
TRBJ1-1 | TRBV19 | ASSWTTNTEAF
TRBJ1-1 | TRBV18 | ASFPGGRGNTEAF
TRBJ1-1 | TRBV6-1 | ASSPGAEAF
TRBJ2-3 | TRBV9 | ASSDRGPLTDTQY
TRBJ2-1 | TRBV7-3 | ASSFSRGSYNEQF
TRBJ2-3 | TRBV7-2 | ASSLVLAATDTQY
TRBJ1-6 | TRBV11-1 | ASSPQLGRFPLH
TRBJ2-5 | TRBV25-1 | ASSESAGTALQETQY
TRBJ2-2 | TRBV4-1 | ASSPLNTGELF
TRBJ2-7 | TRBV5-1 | ASSQSGTGVNEQY
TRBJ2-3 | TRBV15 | ATSRGGGGPSTDTQY
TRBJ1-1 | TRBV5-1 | ASSVTGGTEAF